The 14 T cell receptor beta chains below come from one sample, sequenced in a study of T-cell reconstitution after alpha-beta-depleted transplantation in children. Unique molecular identifiers were incorporated when the TCRbeta library was constructed. From the PCR reads, TCRdb called clonotypes with MiXCR, one entry per CDR3 protein. The table records more than 400,000 distinct CDR3 sequences, roughly an eighth of them present only once. Sample: PBMCs, mostly from graft donor cells, taken 180 days after TCRalphabeta/CD19-depleted stem cell transplant. The origin of the receptors is a female patient aged 2 to 10 who had a stem cell transplant for aplastic anemia, so the T cells may come from the graft donor.

This clonotype was seen a handful of times. The rearrangement uses TRBV4-3 and TRBJ1-2; D unresolved. Germline loops: CDR1 LGHNA, CDR2 YSLEER. The CDR3 covers 15 residues. V dropped 1 base and J dropped 4 bases, with 13 bases sitting between them. The CDR3, as DNA: TGCGCCAGCAGCCAAGCAAGGTCTGGTTTCTATGGCTACACCTTC. This sequence encodes CASSQARSGFYGYTF.

The CDR3 region has the DNA TGTGCCAGCAGCTCTCCGGGACAGGGGCCCCCTCTTAGTTACAATGAGCAGTTCTTC. Its translation is CASSSPGQGPPLSYNEQFF. V and J are TRBV7-9 and TRBJ2-1, with TRBD1 identical over 10 bases. There are 19 residues in the CDR3. Germline trimming cut 4 bases from V and 4 bases from J; bases unmatched to any gene: 16. Germline CDR1 and CDR2: SEHNR and FQNEAQ (reference sequence).

There are a few counts of this clonotype. The chain recombines TRBV12-3 or TRBV12-4 with TRBJ2-1; D unclear. V was shortened by 6 bases and J by 13 bases, with 16 bases between the two germline ends. The CDR3 has 12 amino acids. CDR3 sequence (DNA): TGTGCCAGCAGCCTAGGTCCGAGTCATCAGTTCTTC. As protein: CASSLGPSHQFF.

This chain connects TRBV12-3 or TRBV12-4 to TRBJ2-7; D is undetermined. The CDR3 runs 15 residues. V lost 5 bases, J lost 2 bases, and 16 bases lay in between. The CDR3 loop is CASSVRRSSTYEQYF. CDR3 sequence (DNA): TGTGCCAGCAGTGTCCGGCGGAGCTCAACCTACGAGCAGTACTTC.

This clonotype was seen more than once but under ten times. The CDR3 spells CSATGVQETQYF. The CDR3 DNA reads TGCAGTGCTACGGGAGTCCAAGAGACCCAGTACTTC. The V call is TRBV20-1, the J call TRBJ2-5, with D possibly being TRBD2 (6 bases). V lost 4 bases and J lost 1, with 7 bases in between. CDR3 length: 12 residues. In germline, CDR1 is DFQATT, CDR2 SNEGSKA (reference sequence).

This clonotype was picked up a small number of times. J is TRBJ1-1 and V is TRBV7-9; D not certain. The CDR3 runs to 15 residues. V lost 5 bases and J lost 3, with 16 bases in between. Germline V gene data show CDR1 as SEHNR and CDR2 as FQNEAQ (reference sequence). CDR3 DNA: TGTGCCAGCAGCGCCTGGACGTATGGGTACACTGAAGCTTTCTTT. It specifies CASSAWTYGYTEAFF. The full variable domain, in which reference TRBV7-9 and TRBJ1-1 provide the parts outside the CDR3, is DTGVSQNPRHKITKRGQNVTFRCDPISEHNRLYWYRQTLGQGPEFLTYFQNEAQLEKSRLLSDRFSAERPKGSFSTLEIQRTEQGDSAMYLCASSAWTYGYTEAFFGQGTRLTVV.

The chain couples TRBV28 to TRBJ1-2; D uncertain. The CDR3 consists of 14 residues. Germline V lookup: CDR1 MDHEN, CDR2 SYDVKM. Deletions cut 6 bases from V and 3 bases from J, with 14 bases between. In nucleotides, the CDR3 is TGTGCCAGCAGAACGGGAATGGTCCACTATGGCTACACCTTC. Protein product: CASRTGMVHYGYTF.

The chain links TRBV9 to TRBJ2-7; D gene unclear. CDR1 is SGDLS, CDR2 YYNGEE, per germline. V lost 3 bases and J 0 bases, leaving 13 bases between the germline ends. CDR3 length: 15 amino acids. The CDR3 loop is CASSASPGRSYEQYF. CDR3 bases: TGTGCCAGCAGCGCCAGTCCAGGACGCTCCTACGAGCAGTACTTC. The full variable domain, completed using reference TRBV9 and TRBJ2-7, is DSGVTQTPKHLITATGQRVTLRCSPRSGDLSVYWYQQSLDQGLQFLIQYYNGEERAKGNILERFSAQQFPDLHSELNLSSLELGDSALYFCASSASPGRSYEQYFGPGTRLTVT.

This clonotype was seen at least ten times. The chain uses TRBV12-3 or TRBV12-4 and TRBJ2-7, with 11 bases aligning to TRBD2. The CDR3 loop spans 14 amino acids. V shed 4 bases and J 4 bases; nucleotides not matched to a gene: 3. The CDR3 DNA sequence: TGTGCCAGCAGTTCGACTAGCGGGATTTACGAGCAGTACTTC. Amino acids: CASSSTSGIYEQYF.

CDR3 DNA: TGTGCCAGCAGTTATTTGGGGCAGGACACTGAAGCTTTCTTT. It specifies CASSYLGQDTEAFF. This chain uses TRBV6-5 with TRBJ1-1; D perhaps matches TRBD1 (5 bases). The V and J ends lost 3 bases and 3 bases respectively, with 11 bases between them. This CDR3 is 14 amino acids long. CDR1 and CDR2 (germline): MNHEY, SVGAGI.

This clonotype appeared a few times. The chain has TRBV5-1 and TRBJ2-7; 11 bases are shared with TRBD1. V lost 10 bases and J lost 3; bases outside the gene matches: 9. This CDR3 contains 14 residues. Germline values: CDR1 SGHRS, CDR2 YFSETQ. The CDR3 nucleotides read TGCGCCGGTAAACCGGGACAGGGGGACTACGAGCAGTACTTC. Protein sequence: CAGKPGQGDYEQYF.

This clonotype was seen more than once but under ten times. This chain joins TRBV19 and TRBJ1-1; 7 nucleotides line up with TRBD1. Looked up from germline, CDR1 is LNHDA and CDR2 is SQIVND (reference sequence). The CDR3 runs 14 residues. V was pared by 9 bases and J by 1 base, with 8 bases of the junction left unmatched. The CDR3 DNA reads TGTGCCAGGCCGAGGGGGCAGAGGAACACTGAAGCTTTCTTT. The encoded protein is CARPRGQRNTEAFF.

The chain couples TRBV12-5 to TRBJ2-3; no firm D call. V was trimmed by 2 bases and J by 0 bases, leaving 12 bases between them. Germline CDR1 and CDR2: LGHNT and FRNRAP. The CDR3 length is 16 residues. The CDR3 DNA reads as TGTGCTAGTGGTTTGCGTGGAGTTGAGAGCACAGATACGCAGTATTTT. Protein: CASGLRGVESTDTQYF.

This clonotype was seen ten or more times. The CDR3 DNA follows: TGTGCCACCAGCAGAGTAGACAGGGTGGATCAGCCCCAGCATTTT. This sequence encodes CATSRVDRVDQPQHF. The chain carries TRBV15 and TRBJ1-5; 7 bases are shared with TRBD1. Germline V gene sequence: CDR1 LNHNV, CDR2 YYDKDF (reference sequence). Germline trimming cut 1 base from V and 5 bases from J; bases unmatched to any gene: 5. This CDR3 has 15 amino acids.